The sample holds a few counts of the clone carrying this T cell receptor (beta chain). Its antigen remains unknown. Germline V lookup: CDR1 MDHEN, CDR2 SYDVKM. The CDR3 length is 12 residues. V lost 7 bases and J lost 8, with 14 bases in between. The data derive from a study of PD-1 blockade in classical Hodgkin lymphoma. Study-wide points: Newly diagnosed patients reportedly trailed healthy donors in baseline TCR diversity. Factors driving the repertoire differences, possibly disease activity or prior therapy, remain undefined.

Sequencing used immunoSEQ multiplex PCR; TCRdb keeps in-frame clones, though not all of them. The data contain just over 15,000 clones, more than 70% of them singletons. Time point noted: newly diagnosed, previously untreated cHL patient sample. Magnetic negative selection served to purify CD4+ T cells out of PBMCs that had been thawed. Newly diagnosed, untreated classical Hodgkin lymphoma PBMCs served as comparison. The sample comprised CD4+ T cells from blood. The TCR comes from a human donor with classical Hodgkin lymphoma. This chain connects TRBV28 to TRBJ1-2; D is unresolved. The CDR3 DNA reads as TGTGCCAGCAATGCGGGAGGGCTAGGCTACACCTTC. It specifies CASNAGGLGYTF.